Listed below are T cell receptor beta chains from one sample, sequenced in a study of blood T cell repertoires in COVID-19. The assay was immunoSEQ multiplex PCR, and TCRdb's table has in-frame clones only and misses some. Found here are around 20,000 clones, over 80% of them singletons; the top ten hold roughly 8.3%. Sequenced: peripheral blood. The receptors shown here come from a human donor in a cohort sampled during active COVID-19. The donor label of this sample is uncertain. The conserved cysteine and the conserved F or W are not part of the CDR3 here.

TRBV29-1	SVEDERWAGEETQY
TRBV7-2	ASSLEGWRAAEQY
TRBV7-9	ASSLARPSTDTQY
TRBV29-1	SVEEGRGGTEAF
TRBV27	ASLRDSRTRAAEAF
TRBV19	ASSIQGSNTEAF
TRBV5-1	ASSLSGTPPYEQY
TRBV7-3	ASSLRAGGDQPQH
TRBV3-1/TRBV3-2	ASSPALGAIEQY
TRBV11-3	ASSLGRAHEQY
TRBV9	ASSVAMRTSGTGEQY
TRBV5-4	ASSLDRGTYEQY
TRBV6-6	ASSYVTGVTGELF
TRBV5-6	ASRAGQDQPQH
TRBV2	ASSENGYEQY
TRBV7-2	ASSLVRSGSREQY
TRBV29-1	SVRAGANTEAF
TRBV5-1	ASSFGGLAGGGTDTQY
TRBV7-8	ASSLDRGGDLAEAF
TRBV11-2	ASSSFSRAGALNGELF
TRBV5-5	ASSPRGQGYEQY
TRBV16	ASSLSARLEAF
TRBV5-5	ASSAGGGLYNEQF
TRBV25-1	ASSSRLAGQETQY
TRBV30	AWSVREDRAEKLF
TRBV9	ASSIDRAGNTIY
TRBV29-1	SVGLAERRAQY
TRBV11-2	ASSLRDRLNTGELF
TRBV27	ASSFHKPGQGWNTIY